The clone carrying this T cell receptor (beta chain) was detected only a few times. This sample stems from a study of glioma-infiltrating T cells. Unmatched junction bases numbered 5, after V lost 5 bases and J lost 3 bases. This CDR3 comprises 15 residues. The V gene's germline CDR1 is SGHTA and CDR2 FQGNSA. Amplification of TCR alpha and beta CDR3 regions from RNA used iRepertoire nested multiplex PCR. TCRdb independently ran MiXCR on the multiplex PCR reads; one entry per CDR3 protein. The data show 300,000 to 400,000 distinct CDR3 sequences, with 35% to 45% seen just once and approximately 12% held by the top ten.

This TCR was sampled from a human donor with low-grade glioma or glioblastoma, undergoing nonglioma brain surgery, or in good health (not recorded which). The genes are TRBV7-2 and TRBJ2-3, with TRBD2 matching over 10 bases. The source material was glioma tissue, nonneoplastic brain tissue, or PBMCs (not recorded which). The CDR3 DNA sequence: TGTGCCAGCAGCCGAGCGGGAGGGCCGACAGATACGCAGTATTTT. Protein: CASSRAGGPTDTQYF.